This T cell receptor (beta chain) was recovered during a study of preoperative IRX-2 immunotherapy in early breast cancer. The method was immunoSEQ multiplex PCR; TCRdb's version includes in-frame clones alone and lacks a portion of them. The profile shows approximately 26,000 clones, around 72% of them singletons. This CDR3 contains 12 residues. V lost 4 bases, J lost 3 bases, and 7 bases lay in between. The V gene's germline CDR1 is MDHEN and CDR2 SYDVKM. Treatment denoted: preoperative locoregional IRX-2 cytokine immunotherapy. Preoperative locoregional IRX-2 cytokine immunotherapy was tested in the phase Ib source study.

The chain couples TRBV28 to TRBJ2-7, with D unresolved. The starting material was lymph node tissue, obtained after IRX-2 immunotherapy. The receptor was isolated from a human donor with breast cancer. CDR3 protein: CASSSNVYEQYF. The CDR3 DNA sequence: TGTGCCAGCAGTTCTAACGTCTACGAGCAGTACTTC.